A single sample gave rise to the 4 T cell receptor beta chains below, sequenced in a study of T cell repertoires in cytomegalovirus infection. Via MiXCR, TCRdb re-called the reads, giving one row per CDR3 protein. In the table there are under 850,000 distinct CDR3 sequences, about 40% of which are singletons. The sample comprised PBMCs. The receptors derive from a human donor in good health (CMV status not recorded). Some clones in this sample may be carry-over from other donors' samples.

This clonotype showed up just a few times. The chain is built from TRBV20-1 and TRBJ2-5; 9 bases align to TRBD1. V lost 5 bases and J lost 0; bases outside the gene matches: 10. CDR1 DFQATT and CDR2 SNEGSKA come from the germline V gene (reference sequence). The CDR3 runs 16 residues. CDR3 region: CSAYSRDRAYQETQYF. The CDR3 DNA is TGCAGTGCTTACTCCCGGGACAGGGCGTACCAAGAGACCCAGTACTTC.

The chain employs TRBV29-1 and TRBJ2-5; unclear D gene. The CDR3 is 13 residues long. CDR1 SQVTM and CDR2 ANQGSEA come from the germline V gene. Trimming left V 3 bases short and J 2 bases short, with 10 bases between. The chain's CDR3 is CSVDKGNQETQYF. DNA for the CDR3: TGCAGCGTTGATAAAGGGAATCAAGAGACCCAGTACTTC.

This clonotype has only one observation. The J gene is TRBJ2-3, the V gene TRBV24-1; D uncertain. Trimming stripped 5 bases from V and 5 bases from J, with 10 bases between. Germline V CDR1 and CDR2: KGHDR, SFDVKD. CDR3 length: 13 residues. The CDR3 spells CATSGPSRDTQYF. Here the CDR3 DNA reads TGTGCCACCAGTGGCCCTTCACGAGATACGCAGTATTTT.

A few counts support this clonotype. This rearrangement joins TRBV5-1 to TRBJ2-3; D tentatively fits TRBD1 or TRBD2 (6 bases each). Germline CDR1 SGHRS, CDR2 YFSETQ. The V end was cut by 3 bases, the J end by 5 bases, with 19 bases between. The CDR3 runs to 16 residues. Here the CDR3 DNA reads TGCGCCAGCAGCTACGGGGGTGGACAGAAGGTAGATACGCAGTATTTT. Encoded protein: CASSYGGGQKVDTQYF.